Below are 15 T cell receptor beta chains sequenced from a single sample in a study of blood T cell repertoires in COVID-19. Profiling relied on immunoSEQ multiplex PCR, and the TCRdb table lists in-frame clones only, not all of them. The sample lists about 280,000 clones, 85% occurring once. Sequenced sample: PBMCs or T cells enriched from blood (not recorded which). The origin of the receptors is a woman in her fifties or sixties who had recovered from COVID-19.

The J gene is TRBJ2-3, the V gene TRBV27, with D tentatively TRBD1 (5 bases). The CDR3 loop spans 17 amino acids. V dropped 7 bases and J dropped 3 bases, with 23 bases sitting between them. Germline assignment: CDR1 MNHEY and CDR2 SMNVEV (reference sequence). The CDR3 DNA reads TGTGCCAGCAACCTCACTCACAGGAACCGAGGTACAGATACGCAGTATTTT. Protein: CASNLTHRNRGTDTQYF.

This clone was observed a single time. This chain links TRBV14 with TRBJ1-2; the D is unclear. CDR3 size: 15 residues. Germline loops: CDR1 SGHDN, CDR2 FVKESK. Trimming took off 3 bases at V and 2 bases at J, with 13 bases between the two ends. DNA of the CDR3: TGTGCCAGCAGCCACGTGCACAGTGGGAACTATGGCTACACCTTC. Its protein is CASSHVHSGNYGYTF. Together with reference TRBV14 and TRBJ1-2, the CDR3 gives the full variable domain: EAGVTQFPSHSVIEKGQTVTLRCDPISGHDNLYWYRRVMGKEIKFLLHFVKESKQDESGMPNNRFLAERTGGTYSTLKVQPAELEDSGVYFCASSHVHSGNYGYTFGSGTRLTVV.

V and J are TRBV7-2 and TRBJ2-2, with 13 positions matching TRBD2. After removal of 5 bases from V and 6 bases from J, the junction contained 3 bases not matched to a gene. The CDR3 is 15 residues long. Germline CDR1 reads SGHTA; CDR2 reads FQGNSA. CDR3 protein: CASSTGLAGPGELFF. The CDR3 DNA is TGTGCCAGCAGCACGGGACTAGCGGGACCCGGGGAGCTGTTTTTT.

The chain is built from TRBV29-1 and TRBJ2-1, with a weak D call TRBD2 (6 bases). The CDR3 length is 16 residues. V lost 2 bases and J 4 bases, leaving 18 bases between the germline ends. In germline, CDR1 is SQVTM, CDR2 ANQGSEA. Here the CDR3 DNA reads TGCAGCGTTGAACTTCAGGGTAGCGGAAAATACAATGAGCAGTTCTTC. Translating it yields CSVELQGSGKYNEQFF.

This clone showed up just once. The rearrangement links TRBV5-4 to TRBJ2-3, with 12 nucleotides matching TRBD2. The CDR3 length is 18 residues. Trimming cost V 0 bases and J 1 base; bases outside gene matches: 6. Germline CDR1 SGHNT, CDR2 YYREEE (reference sequence). For the CDR3, the DNA is TGTGCCAGCAGCTTGGGACTAGCGGGAGTGGAAGGCACAGATACGCAGTATTTT. This gives the protein CASSLGLAGVEGTDTQYF.

V gene TRBV10-2 combines with J gene TRBJ1-2, with D possibly being TRBD1 (5 bases). V was cut by 3 bases and J by 0 bases, with 8 bases left in between. Germline V gene data show CDR1 as WSHSY and CDR2 as SAAADI. This CDR3 is built from 14 residues. CDR3 in amino acids: CASSDDRPNYGYTF. The CDR3 DNA sequence: TGCGCCAGCAGTGATGACAGACCTAACTATGGCTACACCTTC.

This chain joins TRBV2 and TRBJ1-5; D is perhaps TRBD1 (5 bases). Germline V gives CDR1 SNHLY, CDR2 FYNNEI. CDR3 length: 15 amino acids. Trimming pared 6 bases from V and 1 base from J, leaving 13 bases between. Here the CDR3 reads CASRVRVGSNQPQHF. In nucleotides, the CDR3 is TGTGCCAGCAGGGTCAGGGTGGGAAGCAATCAGCCCCAGCATTTT.

Only one count was recorded for this clone. V and J are TRBV13 and TRBJ1-2, with 7 positions matching TRBD1. The CDR3 loop spans 16 amino acids. Germline values: CDR1 PRHDT, CDR2 FYEKMQ (reference sequence). After removal of 4 bases from V and 1 base from J, the junction contained 9 bases not matched to a gene. The CDR3 nucleotides are TGTGCCAGCAGCTCTCAGGGGGACAGAAGTAACTATGGCTACACCTTC. Protein: CASSSQGDRSNYGYTF.

The chain is built from TRBV19 and TRBJ2-2; TRBD1 matches at 8 bases. The ends lost 4 bases at V and 3 bases at J; junction bases unmatched: 1. The CDR3 contains 14 residues. The germline V gene has CDR1 LNHDA and CDR2 SQIVND (reference sequence). The CDR3 nucleotides are TGTGCCAGTAGTAACAGGGGGGACACCGGGGAGCTGTTTTTT. It codes for CASSNRGDTGELFF.

V and J are TRBV5-5 and TRBJ2-3; TRBD2 aligns across 8 bases. The CDR3 consists of 15 residues. Unmatched junction bases numbered 3, after V lost 2 bases and J lost 1 base. The V gene's germline CDR1 is SGHKS and CDR2 YYEKEE (reference sequence). CDR3 nucleotide sequence: TGTGCCAGCAGCTTTACCGGGGGGGGCACAGATACGCAGTATTTT. Amino acid sequence: CASSFTGGGTDTQYF.

J is TRBJ2-7 and V is TRBV4-2; no reliable D call. Germline-derived CDR1 and CDR2 are LGHNA and YNFKEQ. CDR3 length: 14 residues. Trimming took 5 bases from V and 8 from J, leaving 19 bases between them. CDR3 loop: CASSATQARNQQYF. The CDR3 coding sequence is TGTGCCAGCAGCGCCACTCAGGCAAGAAACCAGCAGTACTTC.

The chain has TRBV6-5 and TRBJ1-2; 7 bases align to TRBD1. Unmatched junction bases numbered 8, after V lost 6 bases and J lost 7 bases. The V gene's germline CDR1 is MNHEY and CDR2 SVGAGI. The CDR3 has 13 residues. This CDR3 is CASSVTGLGGYTF. The CDR3 DNA is TGTGCCAGCAGCGTGACAGGGCTCGGTGGCTACACCTTC.

The CDR3 reads CASSLRTGISEAFF. As DNA, the CDR3 is TGTGCCAGCAGCTTAAGGACAGGGATTTCGGAAGCTTTCTTT. The rearrangement uses TRBV11-2 and TRBJ1-1, with 8 bases aligning to TRBD1. V lost 2 bases to trimming and J lost 8 bases; unmatched junction nucleotides: 7. Germline V gene lookup returns CDR1 SGHAT and CDR2 FQNNGV. The CDR3 has 14 residues.

The rearrangement joins TRBV7-2 to TRBJ2-1, with TRBD2 matching 13 bases. This CDR3 comprises 16 residues. Losses at the gene ends were 0 bases for V and 9 bases for J; bases not matched to a gene: 5. Germline V gives CDR1 SGHTA, CDR2 FQGNSA. In DNA, the CDR3 is TGTGCCAGCAGCTTAGCTACTAGCGGGGGGGCGTTTGAGCAGTTCTTC. Amino acid sequence: CASSLATSGGAFEQFF.

CDR3 amino acids: CASSKDRGTGELFF. The CDR3 nucleotides read TGCGCCAGCAGCAAGGACAGGGGAACCGGGGAGCTGTTTTTT. The chain links TRBV5-1 to TRBJ2-2, with TRBD1 matching over 9 bases. This CDR3 has 14 amino acids. Germline V gene data show CDR1 as SGHRS and CDR2 as YFSETQ. Losses at the gene ends were 4 bases for V and 5 bases for J; bases not matched to a gene: 3.